Sequencing of this T cell receptor beta chain was carried out in a study of identical twins. Study-wide results and caveats: Modeled out-of-frame TCR alpha sharing in monozygotic twins fell below observed levels. Beta out-of-frame sequences showed weaker excess twin sharing. Out-of-frame alpha sequences common to twins exhibited an excess of low generation probability.

The CDR3 loop spans 14 amino acids. Germline lookup yields CDR1 SGDLS and CDR2 YYNGEE. V was cut by 3 bases and J by 11 bases, with 20 bases left in between. About this clonotype: Its specificity is not known.

TCRdb analysed the 5' RACE reads with MiXCR anew, one entry per CDR3 protein. The table records 1.5 million to 2 million distinct CDR3 sequences, 25% to 35% of them present only once. The sample consisted of cord blood. The rearrangement joins TRBV9 to TRBJ2-5; weak D call: TRBD2 (5 bases). The receptor was isolated from a newborn girl in good health. The CDR3 region is CASSDRDFYNEQYF. The CDR3 DNA sequence: TGTGCCAGCAGCGACCGGGATTTCTATAATGAGCAGTACTTC.